This T cell receptor (beta chain) was profiled in a study of T cell repertoires in cytomegalovirus infection. Study as a whole: Both a matching HLA type and CMV infection were indicated by public TCR beta signatures. Study results and limitations: In two of eight donors, the top clonotype was HLA-C-restricted CMV-specific. Individuals carrying CMV plus the relevant HLA were identified by cumulative frequency of public TCR beta families.

One entry per CDR3 protein results from TCRdb running MiXCR on the reads. Of 200,000 to 300,000 distinct CDR3 sequences listed, around 9% are singletons. Turning to this clonotype: The antigen remains unidentified.

This CDR3 has 11 amino acids. V was trimmed by 8 bases and J by 8 bases, leaving 12 bases between them. Germline assignment: CDR1 MDHEN and CDR2 SYDVKM. Input material: PBMCs. The receptor was isolated from a human donor in good health (CMV status not recorded). Some clones in this sample may be carry-over from other donors' samples. This sequence joins TRBV28 and TRBJ1-2, with D unresolved. The CDR3 DNA reads TGTGCCAGCTCCCTACACCGCGGCTACACCTTC. Translated, it gives CASSLHRGYTF.